This T cell receptor (beta chain) was identified during a study of T cell responses to AZD1222 COVID-19 vaccine. Findings of the study overall: In all cases, repertoires were sampled only after the peak T cell response.

J lost 2 bases, V lost 4 bases, and 5 bases had no gene match. Germline loops: CDR1 LGHDT, CDR2 YNNKEL (reference sequence). CDR3 length: 15 amino acids. Turning to this clone: Its antigen is unidentified.

Some clones are missing from TCRdb's copy, which holds only in-frame ones; the method was immunoSEQ multiplex PCR. The data contain about 88,000 clones, over 75% of them singletons. The sequencing here drew on peripheral blood, taken 28 days after the second AZD1222 dose. The clonotype originates from an adult who received the AZD1222 COVID-19 vaccine. The chain combines TRBV3-1 (or the pseudogene TRBV3-2) with TRBJ2-7, with TRBD1 matching 10 bases. The CDR3 DNA follows: TGTGCCAGCAGCCGTCGGGACAGGGGCCCCTACGAGCAGTACTTC. Residues: CASSRRDRGPYEQYF.